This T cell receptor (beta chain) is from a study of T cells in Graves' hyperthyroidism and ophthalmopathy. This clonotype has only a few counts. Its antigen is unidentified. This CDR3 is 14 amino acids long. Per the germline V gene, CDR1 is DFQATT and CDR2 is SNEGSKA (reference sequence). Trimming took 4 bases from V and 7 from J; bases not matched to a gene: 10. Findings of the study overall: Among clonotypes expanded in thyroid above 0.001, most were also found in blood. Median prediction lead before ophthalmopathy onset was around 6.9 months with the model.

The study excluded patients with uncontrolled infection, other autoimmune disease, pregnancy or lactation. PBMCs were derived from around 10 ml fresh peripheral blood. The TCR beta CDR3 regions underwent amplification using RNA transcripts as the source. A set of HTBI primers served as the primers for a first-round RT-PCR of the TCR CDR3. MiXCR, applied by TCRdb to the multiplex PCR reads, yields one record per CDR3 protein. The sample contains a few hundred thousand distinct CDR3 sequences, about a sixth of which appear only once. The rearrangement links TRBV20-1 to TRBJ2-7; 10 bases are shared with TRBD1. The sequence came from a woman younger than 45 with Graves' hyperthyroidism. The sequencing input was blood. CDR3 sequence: CSATTGGSAGEQYF. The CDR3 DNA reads TGCAGTGCTACGACAGGGGGCAGCGCGGGTGAGCAGTACTTC.